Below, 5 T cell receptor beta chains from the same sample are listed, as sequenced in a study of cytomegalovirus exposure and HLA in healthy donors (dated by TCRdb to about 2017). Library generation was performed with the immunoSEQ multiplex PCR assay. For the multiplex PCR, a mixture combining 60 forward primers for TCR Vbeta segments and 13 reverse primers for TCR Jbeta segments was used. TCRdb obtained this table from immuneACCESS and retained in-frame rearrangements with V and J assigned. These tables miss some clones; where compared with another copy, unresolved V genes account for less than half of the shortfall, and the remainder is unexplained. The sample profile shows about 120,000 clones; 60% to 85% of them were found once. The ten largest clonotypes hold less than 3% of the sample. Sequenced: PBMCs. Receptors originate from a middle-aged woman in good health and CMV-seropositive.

CDR3 in DNA: TGTGCCAGCAGTTTATCAGGGGCGGATAATCAGCCCCAGCATTTT. Amino acids: CASSLSGADNQPQHF. This sequence joins TRBV27 and TRBJ1-5, with D tentatively TRBD1 (5 bases). Germline CDR1 and CDR2: MNHEY and SMNVEV (reference sequence). The CDR3 spans 15 residues. V was pared by 0 bases and J by 4 bases, with 10 bases between.

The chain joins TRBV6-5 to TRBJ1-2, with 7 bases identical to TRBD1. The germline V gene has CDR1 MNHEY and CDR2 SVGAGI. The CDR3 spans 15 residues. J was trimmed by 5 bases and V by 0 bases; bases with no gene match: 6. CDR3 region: CASSYSGGRGYGYTF. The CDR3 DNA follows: TGTGCCAGCAGTTACTCCGGGGGCAGGGGGTATGGCTACACCTTC.

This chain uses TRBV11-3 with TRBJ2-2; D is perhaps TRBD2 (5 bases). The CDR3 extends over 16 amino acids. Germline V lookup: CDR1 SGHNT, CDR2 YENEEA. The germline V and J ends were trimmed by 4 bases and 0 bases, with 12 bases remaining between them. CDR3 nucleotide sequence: TGTGCCAGCAGCTCTCTAGGAGGTGCGAACACCGGGGAGCTGTTTTTT. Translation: CASSSLGGANTGELFF. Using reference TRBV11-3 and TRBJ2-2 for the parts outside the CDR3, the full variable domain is EAGVVQSPRYKIIEKKQPVAFWCNPISGHNTLYWYLQNLGQGPELLIRYENEEAVDDSQLPKDRFSAERLKGVDSTLKIQPAELGDSAVYLCASSSLGGANTGELFFGEGSRLTVL.

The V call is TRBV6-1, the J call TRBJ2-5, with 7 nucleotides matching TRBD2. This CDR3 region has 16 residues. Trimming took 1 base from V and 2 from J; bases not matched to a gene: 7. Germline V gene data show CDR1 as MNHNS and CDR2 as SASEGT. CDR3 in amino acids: CASSEEGGRAQETQYF. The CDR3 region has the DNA TGTGCCAGCAGTGAAGAAGGCGGGAGAGCGCAAGAGACCCAGTACTTC.

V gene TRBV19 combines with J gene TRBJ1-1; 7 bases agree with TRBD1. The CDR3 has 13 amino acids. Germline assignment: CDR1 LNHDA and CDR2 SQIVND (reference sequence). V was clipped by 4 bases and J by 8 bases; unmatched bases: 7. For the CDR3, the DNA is TGTGCCAGTAGTACCACGGGGACAGAAGAAGCTTTCTTT. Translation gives CASSTTGTEEAFF.